This is a list of T cell receptor beta chains from one sample in a study of shared clonotypes between healthy human individuals. Profiling relied on immunoSEQ multiplex PCR, and the TCRdb table lists in-frame clones only, not all of them. The sample contains about 2 million clones, about 95% of which appear only once. Specimen: naive CD8+ T cells sorted from blood. These TCRs come from a man aged 18 to 29 in good health. CDR3s include the opening cysteine and the closing phenylalanine or tryptophan. D genes are given only for firm matches. Size is stated for part of the rows, as once, few or many counts, or as a class when the clone is expanded.

CDR3	DNA	size	D	V	J
CAWTQGATTDTQYF	TGTGCCTGGACACAGGGGGCCACCACAGATACGCAGTATTTT	NA	TRBD1	TRBV30	TRBJ2-3
CASSPDRDEQFF	TGCGCCAGCAGCCCGGACAGGGATGAGCAGTTCTTC	once	TRBD1	TRBV5-1	TRBJ2-1
CASSPTGGLDEQYF	TGTGCCAGCAGTCCGACAGGGGGTTTGGACGAGCAGTACTTC	NA	TRBD1	TRBV28	TRBJ2-7
CASSSEYQETQYF	TGTGCCAGCAGCTCAGAGTACCAAGAGACCCAGTACTTC	NA	NA	TRBV9	TRBJ2-5
CASRAGQGHQPQHF	TGTGCCAGCAGGGCCGGACAGGGACATCAGCCCCAGCATTTT	NA	TRBD1	TRBV25-1	TRBJ1-5
CASSISGNTEAFF	TGTGCCAGTAGTATTTCGGGGAACACTGAAGCTTTCTTT	NA	NA	TRBV19	TRBJ1-1
CASRVTDRGNSPLHF	TGTGCCAGCAGAGTTACCGACAGGGGTAATTCACCCCTCCACTTT	NA	TRBD1	TRBV6-1	TRBJ1-6
CASSPGTSETDTQYF	TGTGCCAGCAGCCCCGGGACTAGCGAGACAGATACGCAGTATTTT	NA	TRBD2	TRBV7-9	TRBJ2-3
CASSVVPAEQETQYF	TGTGCCAGCAGCGTAGTCCCGGCAGAGCAAGAGACCCAGTACTTC	once	NA	TRBV9	TRBJ2-5
CASTPGWTEAFF	TGTGCCAGCACTCCAGGGTGGACTGAAGCTTTCTTT	NA	NA	TRBV11-2	TRBJ1-1
CASSQSYEQYF	TGTGCCAGCAGCCAAAGCTACGAGCAGTACTTC	NA	NA	TRBV14	TRBJ2-7
CASSMGGPYGYTF	TGTGCCAGCAGCATGGGGGGGCCCTATGGCTACACCTTC	NA	NA	TRBV27	TRBJ1-2
CASSLEAGGMNTEAFF	TGTGCCAGCAGCTTAGAGGCAGGGGGCATGAACACTGAAGCTTTCTTT	NA	TRBD1	TRBV13	TRBJ1-1
CASSVLAVPNTGELFF	TGTGCCAGCAGCGTACTAGCGGTCCCCAACACCGGGGAGCTGTTTTTT	NA	TRBD2	TRBV9	TRBJ2-2
CASSLAWVRGAFF	TGTGCCAGCAGCTTAGCGTGGGTGAGGGGAGCTTTCTTT	NA	NA	TRBV7-2	TRBJ1-1
CASSLQGDSYEQYF	TGTGCCAGCAGTTTACAGGGGGACTCCTACGAGCAGTACTTC	NA	TRBD1	TRBV28	TRBJ2-7
CASSLAAGPMGGYTF	TGTGCCAGCAGCTTAGCAGCAGGGCCGATGGGGGGCTACACCTTC	NA	NA	TRBV11-2	TRBJ1-2
CASSLSGKRTDTQYF	TGTGCCAGCAGTTTAAGCGGGAAGAGGACAGATACGCAGTATTTT	NA	TRBD2	TRBV27	TRBJ2-3
CANRRGGAATDTQYF	TGTGCCAACCGCCGCGGGGGGGCGGCCACAGATACGCAGTATTTT	NA	TRBD2	TRBV6-1	TRBJ2-3
CASSTFRDRDEAFF	TGTGCCAGCAGTACTTTCCGGGACCGCGACGAAGCTTTCTTT	NA	NA	TRBV6-5	TRBJ1-1
CASSYSAQGANEQFF	TGTGCCAGCAGCTACTCGGCACAGGGAGCAAATGAGCAGTTCTTC	NA	NA	TRBV6-5	TRBJ2-1
CAWSVLAGGSTDTQYF	TGTGCCTGGAGTGTACTAGCGGGAGGTAGCACAGATACGCAGTATTTT	NA	TRBD2	TRBV30	TRBJ2-3
CASSLVGTGNEQYF	TGTGCCAGCAGCTTGGTAGGGACAGGGAACGAGCAGTACTTC	NA	TRBD1	TRBV5-6	TRBJ2-7
CASSFYSGTNTEAFF	TGTGCCAGCAGTTTCTACTCCGGGACGAACACTGAAGCTTTCTTT	NA	NA	TRBV27	TRBJ1-1
CASSLSQMEYEQYF	TGTGCCAGCAGCTTATCTCAGATGGAGTACGAGCAGTACTTC	NA	NA	TRBV7-2	TRBJ2-7
CASSAVEPPLHF	TGTGCCAGCAGCGCAGTGGAGCCACCCCTCCACTTT	NA	NA	TRBV7-9	TRBJ1-6
CASSSPTDMNTEAFF	TGTGCCAGCAGCTCCCCGACCGATATGAACACTGAAGCTTTCTTT	NA	NA	TRBV7-9	TRBJ1-1
CASSVGGGDTGELFF	TGTGCCAGCAGCGTAGGAGGGGGAGACACCGGGGAGCTGTTTTTT	NA	NA	TRBV9	TRBJ2-2
CASSQVETSDYNEQFF	TGCGCCAGCAGCCAAGTTGAGACTAGCGACTACAATGAGCAGTTCTTC	NA	TRBD2	TRBV4-3	TRBJ2-1
CAISDFGGLNTEAFF	TGTGCCATCAGTGATTTCGGGGGCTTGAACACTGAAGCTTTCTTT	once	NA	TRBV10-3	TRBJ1-1
CASSEGGDTGELFF	TGCGCCAGCAGTGAGGGTGGGGACACCGGGGAGCTGTTTTTT	NA	NA	TRBV10-1	TRBJ2-2
CASSYLDYYTGELFF	TGTGCCAGCAGTTACTTGGACTACTACACCGGGGAGCTGTTTTTT	NA	NA	TRBV6-5	TRBJ2-2
CASSPRTGNTGELFF	TGTGCCAGCAGTCCACGGACGGGGAATACCGGGGAGCTGTTTTTT	NA	NA	TRBV27	TRBJ2-2
CASSEGQGAYIQYF	TGTGCCAGCAGTGAAGGGCAGGGGGCCTACATTCAGTACTTC	NA	TRBD1	TRBV6-1	TRBJ2-4
CASSLGPISQPQHF	TGTGCCAGCAGCTTAGGCCCCATTAGTCAGCCCCAGCATTTT	once	NA	TRBV7-8	TRBJ1-5
CASSLEVPTGNYHEQYF	TGTGCCAGCAGCTTAGAAGTTCCAACGGGTAACTACCACGAGCAGTACTTC	NA	NA	TRBV7-9	TRBJ2-7
CASSIPRDRGTDTQYF	TGTGCCAGCAGCATCCCCCGGGACAGGGGCACAGATACGCAGTATTTT	NA	TRBD1	TRBV7-9	TRBJ2-3
CASSFPDRVSNQPQHF	TGTGCCAGCAGCTTTCCGGACAGGGTTAGCAATCAGCCCCAGCATTTT	NA	TRBD1	TRBV5-6	TRBJ1-5
CASSPWTGDEQYF	TGTGCCAGCAGCCCCTGGACAGGGGACGAGCAGTACTTC	NA	TRBD1	TRBV7-6	TRBJ2-7
CASSDTVNSNQPQHF	TGTGCCAGCAGTGATACAGTCAATAGCAATCAGCCCCAGCATTTT	NA	NA	TRBV6-4	TRBJ1-5
CAGHNFMNTEAFF	TGTGCGGGACACAACTTCATGAACACTGAAGCTTTCTTT	NA	NA	TRBV6-1	TRBJ1-1
CASSPRQGDNQPQHF	TGCGCCAGCAGCCCCCGTCAGGGGGACAATCAGCCCCAGCATTTT	NA	TRBD1	TRBV4-1	TRBJ1-5
CASSEGRLDAGKNIQYF	TGCGCCAGCAGTGAGGGACGACTAGACGCCGGGAAAAACATTCAGTACTTC	NA	NA	TRBV10-1	TRBJ2-4
CAISEQNSNQPQHF	TGTGCCATCAGTGAGCAAAATAGCAATCAGCCCCAGCATTTT	NA	NA	TRBV10-3	TRBJ1-5